What follows describes a single T cell receptor (beta chain). The antigen is not known. Libraries were prepared by immunoSEQ multiplex PCR; TCRdb keeps only in-frame clonotypes and omits some of them. There are 15,000 to 20,000 clones in the sample; more than 70% occur only once, and 10% to 12% lies in the top ten. The data are from a study of OX40 agonist ivuxolimab in advanced cancers. About the study: Anti-PD-1, anti-PD-L1 or anti-CTLA-4 therapy given earlier was allowed, and roughly 40% had some.

General study results and limits: Clones of CD4+ and CD8+ blood T cells grew by week 6 at doses of 0.1 to 3.0 mg/kg. The study found that CD8+ T cells averaged more expanded clones than CD4+.

CDR1 is MNHNS and CDR2 is SASEGT in the germline V gene. CDR3 length equals 14 residues. V lost 6 bases and J lost 1; bases outside the gene matches: 5. The chain couples TRBV6-1 to TRBJ2-5, with 7 bases fitting TRBD2. The clonotype was recovered from an adult with an advanced solid tumor such as melanoma, head and neck, liver or kidney cancer. The specimen comprised CD4+ or CD8+ T cells sorted from blood, sampled in a trial of the OX40 agonist ivuxolimab. The CDR3 here is CASRAGVFQETQYF. DNA for the CDR3: TGTGCCAGCAGGGCGGGAGTTTTCCAAGAGACCCAGTACTTC.